This paragraph reports one T cell receptor (beta chain). Its specificity is unknown. One end of the junction fails to match germline, which may point to a read error. Isolation of CD4+ and CD8+ cells used positive magnetic bead selection, with purity checked by flow cytometry. The sample comes from a study of somatic mutations in cytotoxic T cells in rheumatoid arthritis. The wider study: Using a FACSAria II or Sony SH800, a portion of the V beta antibody-stained T-cell populations were flow-sorted at nearly 100% purity, and among those populations were V beta1+ cells that were then sequenced for TCRB.

Whole-study findings and limits: A rise in CD8+ clonality with age was seen in rheumatoid arthritis patients but not in healthy controls. Expanded CD8+ clones had unknown antigen targets.

CDR1 is MNHNS and CDR2 is SASEGT in the germline V gene. The CDR3 loop spans 14 amino acids. Method: immunoSEQ multiplex PCR; TCRdb's copy keeps in-frame clones and lacks some. The sample yields 6,000 to 7,500 clones, roughly 75% seen once. The chain couples TRBV6-1 to TRBJ2-5; the D gene is possibly TRBD1 (6 bases). The J call is uncertain, as TRBJ2-7 better fits the DNA end. This sequence originates from a woman in her sixties in good health. The sequencing input was CD8+ T cells sorted from blood. The CDR3 coding sequence is TGTGCCAGCCGTGACAGGTGGGGCACCTACGAGCAGTACTTC. Encoded protein: CASRDRWGTYEQYF.